What follows is one T cell receptor (beta chain) and its context. Its antigen is unknown. CDR3 length: 17 residues. In germline, CDR1 is LNHDA, CDR2 SQIVND (reference sequence). After removal of 6 bases from V and 1 base from J, the junction contained 12 bases not matched to a gene. This sample was included in a study of T cell repertoires in cytomegalovirus infection. Turning to the study itself: Indications of both CMV infection and matching HLA type were provided by public TCR beta signatures. Overall study results and limits: The response measured ex vivo was dominated by TCR beta clonotypes (HLA-C-restricted and CMV-specific). Of the TCR beta families, the public ones yielded a cumulative frequency that identified carriers of CMV plus the relevant HLA.

TCRdb re-derived calls from the reads in MiXCR, one entry per CDR3 protein. The top ten clones hold approximately 4.6% of a sample with about 200,000 distinct CDR3 sequences, more than 9% of them seen once. The J gene is TRBJ1-3, the V gene TRBV19; TRBD1 matches 7 bases. Material: PBMCs. The clonotype comes from a human donor in good health (CMV status not recorded). Some clones in this sample may be carry-over from other donors' samples. Here the CDR3 reads CASRNSGTVLSGNTIYF. The CDR3 region has the DNA TGTGCCAGTAGGAACTCTGGGACAGTATTATCTGGAAACACCATATATTTT.